The entry below gives a single T cell receptor beta chain sequence along with its context. Its specificity is not known. CD4+ cells yielded CD45RA+ naive and CD45RA-negative memory subsets. This CDR3 is built from 15 residues. With V trimmed by 4 bases and J by 7 bases, 8 bases remained unmatched. The germline gives CDR1 SGDLS, CDR2 YYNGEE. This entry is derived from a study of shared clonotypes between healthy human individuals. The study, taken as a whole, reports: Estimated richness was generally greater in naive than memory subsets. Rarefaction exposed incomplete sorted-subset sequencing despite large depth.

As processed by the authors: As immunoSEQ supplied junction-only sequences (without quality scores), filtering differed. Clones were sequenced by immunoSEQ multiplex PCR, and TCRdb holds only the in-frame ones, with some missing. The DNA gave D and trimming, while V, J and clone size come from that table. This sample has 2 million to 3 million clones; approximately 93% occur once, and the top ten carry about 0.38%. This clonotype was obtained from a man between 18 and 35 years old in good health. Some clones in this sample may be carry-over from other donors' samples. The sequencing sample was made of naive CD4+ T cells from PBMCs. Subset described: CD45RA+ positively selected. This chain uses TRBV9 with TRBJ1-5; 10 bases agree with TRBD1. The DNA of the CDR3 is TGTGCCAGCAGCCAGGGGGGACAGGGGCGGCAGCCCCAGCATTTT. This translates into CASSQGGQGRQPQHF. The full variable domain, rest sourced from reference TRBV9 and TRBJ1-5, is DSGVTQTPKHLITATGQRVTLRCSPRSGDLSVYWYQQSLDQGLQFLIQYYNGEERAKGNILERFSAQQFPDLHSELNLSSLELGDSALYFCASSQGGQGRQPQHFGDGTRLSIL.